These 10 T cell receptor beta chains share one sample of origin, sequenced in a study of PD-1 blockade in mismatch repair-deficient tumors. Assay used: immunoSEQ multiplex PCR; TCRdb lists only in-frame clones, some missing. This table has approximately 60,000 clones, more than 70% appearing once. This specimen consisted of peripheral blood, obtained 52 weeks after starting pembrolizumab. The source of these receptors is an adult with mismatch repair-deficient cancer.

This clone turned up a few times. The gene calls are TRBV10-3 and TRBJ2-3; no definite D call. CDR3 length: 18 amino acids. V shed 0 bases and J shed 0 bases, with 16 bases lying between them. From germline, CDR1 is ENHRY and CDR2 SYGVKD. The CDR3 coding sequence is TGTGCCATCAGTGAGTCGAAAGGCGGCAAGGAGAGCACAGATACGCAGTATTTT. It specifies CAISESKGGKESTDTQYF.

The V gene is TRBV6-5, the J gene TRBJ2-1; 10 bases line up with TRBD2. The V gene's germline CDR1 is MNHEY and CDR2 SVGAGI. The CDR3 spans 15 residues. The ends lost 2 bases at V and 8 bases at J; junction bases unmatched: 6. The CDR3 DNA reads as TGTGCCAGCAGTTACGAGCTAGCGGGAGAGGATGAGCAGTTCTTC. Its translation is CASSYELAGEDEQFF.

The J gene is TRBJ2-5, the V gene TRBV18; either TRBD1 or TRBD2 may supply D (6 bases each). The CDR3 is made up of 15 amino acids. V lost 0 bases, J lost 1 base, and 9 bases lay in between. CDR1 is KGHSH and CDR2 is LQKENI in the germline V gene. In DNA form, the CDR3 reads TGTGCCAGCTCACCACCGAAGGGGGGCCAAGAGACCCAGTACTTC. This codes for CASSPPKGGQETQYF.

The chain recombines TRBV4-3 with TRBJ1-1; no clear D. This CDR3 comprises 13 residues. Per germline, CDR1 LGHNA and CDR2 YSLEER. V lost 4 bases, J lost 7 bases, and 13 bases lay in between. CDR3 loop: CASSRLVRDEAFF. In DNA form, the CDR3 reads TGCGCCAGCAGCCGGTTGGTCAGAGATGAAGCTTTCTTT.

The rearrangement links TRBV6-5 to TRBJ2-1, with D perhaps being TRBD1 or TRBD2 (5 bases each). V was pared by 4 bases and J by 14 bases, with 12 bases between. This CDR3 comprises 11 residues. Germline CDR1 reads MNHEY; CDR2 reads SVGAGI. The CDR3 loop is CASSSGTREFF. The CDR3 coding sequence is TGTGCCAGCAGTTCCGGGACCCGGGAGTTCTTC.

Only a few counts were recorded for this clone. This chain uses TRBV21-1 with TRBJ2-7; TRBD1 is the table's D call, not checked against the DNA. TRBV21-1 has pseudogene status. There are 14 residues in the CDR3. The chain's CDR3 is CASSPRQPTYEQYF. CDR3 bases: TGTGCCAGCAGCCCAAGACAGCCTACCTACGAGCAGTACTTC.

The chain couples TRBV29-1 to TRBJ2-1, with unresolved D. This CDR3 is built from 13 residues. V was pared by 2 bases and J by 6 bases, with 11 bases between. CDR1 SQVTM and CDR2 ANQGSEA come from the germline V gene. Written as DNA, the CDR3 is TGCAGCGTTGAAATCTCCTGGGGCAATGAGCAGTTCTTC. Its translation: CSVEISWGNEQFF.

The V call is TRBV4-3, the J call TRBJ2-5; TRBD1 or TRBD2 may be the D gene (5 bases each). This CDR3 has 15 residues. V lost 3 bases and J lost 5, with 16 bases in between. The germline CDR1 and CDR2 sequences are LGHNA and YSLEER. The CDR3 DNA reads as TGCGCCAGCAGCCACAGGGACGCCCCCGGGGAGACCCAGTACTTC. It yields the protein CASSHRDAPGETQYF.

The chain links TRBV10-1 to TRBJ2-3; D possibly corresponds to TRBD2 (5 bases). The ends were cut back, 4 bases at V and 0 bases at J, with 11 bases in the middle. CDR1 WNHNN and CDR2 SYGVQD come from the germline V gene (reference sequence). The CDR3 length is 15 residues. The CDR3 region has the DNA TGCGCCAGCAGTGTTAAAAGCGGTAGCACAGATACGCAGTATTTT. Its protein product is CASSVKSGSTDTQYF.

This chain uses TRBV19 with TRBJ1-1; TRBD1 aligns across 8 bases. The CDR3 extends over 14 amino acids. Germline lookup yields CDR1 LNHDA and CDR2 SQIVND (reference sequence). V dropped 5 bases and J dropped 5; count of bases not matched to a gene: 7. The CDR3 sequence is CASSPTDRVTEAFF. The CDR3 DNA sequence: TGTGCCAGTAGTCCGACGGACAGGGTAACTGAAGCTTTCTTT.